This TCR beta chain was captured by sequencing in a study of T-cell reconstitution after alpha-beta-depleted transplantation in children. Unique molecular identifiers were incorporated into the prepared TCRbeta library. In TCRdb, the PCR reads were re-called with MiXCR into one record per CDR3 protein. The sample has some 520,000 distinct CDR3 sequences, around a third seen once. The germline V gene encodes CDR1 SGHVS and CDR2 FQNEAQ. Trimming pared 5 bases from V and 8 bases from J, leaving 22 bases between. The CDR3 covers 16 residues. The sequence was obtained from a human donor who donated a stem cell graft to a child with aplastic anemia. The sequences come from PBMCs from the stem cell graft donor, collected from the stem cell graft. The chain links TRBV7-8 to TRBJ2-1; D assignment may be TRBD1 or TRBD2 (5 bases each). DNA for the CDR3: TGTGCCAGCAGCCAATCGGTGGGGGTCGCGACCCATGAGCAGTTCTTC. It is translated as CASSQSVGVATHEQFF. The complete variable domain, with remaining parts taken from reference TRBV7-8 and TRBJ2-1, reads GAGVSQSPRYKVAKRGQDVALRCDPISGHVSLFWYQQALGQGPEFLTYFQNEAQLDKSGLPSDRFFAERPEGSVSTLKIQRTQQEDSAVYLCASSQSVGVATHEQFFGPGTRLTVL.